This passage covers 14 T cell receptor beta chains from one sample sequenced in a study of spatial heterogeneity in lung cancer. The time point here: sample taken at primary tumor resection. Unsorted whole RNA samples from tumor, nontumor lung or frozen PBMC were sequenced. TCRdb re-called the 5' RACE reads with MiXCR, one entry per CDR3 protein. The sample records roughly 3,700 distinct CDR3 sequences, less than 30% being singletons. Material: PBMCs, obtained at surgery. The receptors stem from a female donor with early-stage non-small cell lung cancer.

In its sample, this clonotype ranks as medium-sized. This beta chain slipped into a library made for alpha chains as a stray read, so its size is not meaningful. CDR3: CASTQGASGSIEQFF. Here the CDR3 DNA reads TGCGCCAGCACCCAGGGGGCTAGCGGGAGCATTGAGCAGTTCTTC. This chain joins TRBV5-1 and TRBJ2-1; 10 bases map to TRBD2. The V and J ends lost 6 bases and 9 bases, in that order; junction bases with no gene match: 12. The CDR3 consists of 15 residues. Germline CDR1 is SGHRS and CDR2 is YFSETQ. Combining the CDR3 with reference TRBV5-1 and TRBJ2-1 gives the whole variable domain KAGVTQTPRYLIKTRGQQVTLSCSPISGHRSVSWYQQTPGQGLQFLFEYFSETQRNKGNFPGRFSGRQFSNSRSEMNVSTLELGDSALYLCASTQGASGSIEQFFGPGTRLTVL.

This clonotype was detected only a few times. For a library built for alpha chains, this beta chain is a stray read; little rests on its size. The gene calls are TRBV4-3 and TRBJ2-1, with D tentatively TRBD2 (5 bases). CDR1 and CDR2 (germline): LGHNA, YSLEER. The CDR3 extends over 14 amino acids. Trimming shortened V by 1 base and J by 8 bases, and 12 bases separated the two germline ends. The CDR3 loop reads CASSQGPTGDEQFF. CDR3 bases: TGCGCCAGCAGCCAAGGGCCGACCGGGGATGAGCAGTTCTTC.

This clonotype was picked up a small number of times. This beta chain is a stray sequence in a library constructed for alpha chains; its clone size is not meaningful. The V gene is TRBV18, the J gene TRBJ2-7; no clear D. Trimming left V 2 bases short and J 3 bases short, with 8 bases between. There are 13 residues in the CDR3. Germline CDR1 KGHSH, CDR2 LQKENI. CDR3 in DNA: TGTGCCAGCTCACCAGCCGCCGACTACGAGCAGTACTTC. Translating it yields CASSPAADYEQYF.

This clonotype was recorded a few times. This beta chain slipped into a library made for alpha chains as a stray read, so its size is not meaningful. V and J are TRBV18 and TRBJ2-3; possible D gene TRBD1, 5 bases. Per germline, CDR1 KGHSH and CDR2 LQKENI. V lost 6 bases and J lost 4, with 17 bases in between. The CDR3 is 15 amino acids. Here the CDR3 reads CASSNPGRDPDTQYF. The CDR3 DNA is TGTGCCAGCTCTAACCCGGGCAGGGATCCAGATACGCAGTATTTT.

Remarks on this clonotype: This beta chain came through as a stray read in a library set up for alpha chains, and its size says little. V is TRBV29-1 and J is TRBJ2-7, with 9 bases matching TRBD2. V dropped 6 bases and J dropped 1; count of bases not matched to a gene: 7. This CDR3 comprises 14 residues. Germline assignment: CDR1 SQVTM and CDR2 ANQGSEA. CDR3 sequence: CSVIRAGGSYEQYF. The CDR3 DNA sequence: TGCAGCGTCATAAGAGCGGGGGGATCCTACGAGCAGTACTTC.

Comment on this clonotype: This beta chain is off target for a library built for alpha chains, so its abundance means little. This sequence joins TRBV27 and TRBJ2-5, with D tentatively TRBD2 (6 bases). The V and J ends lost 6 bases and 1 base respectively, with 12 bases between them. Germline V gene data show CDR1 as MNHEY and CDR2 as SMNVEV (reference sequence). The CDR3 consists of 14 residues. This chain's CDR3 is CASRLSSAQETQYF. In DNA, the CDR3 is TGTGCCAGCAGACTCTCTAGCGCCCAAGAGACCCAGTACTTC.

On this clonotype itself: For a library built for alpha chains, this beta chain is a stray read; little rests on its size. The V call is TRBV28, the J call TRBJ2-1; 7 nucleotides match TRBD2. The CDR3 extends over 17 amino acids. CDR1 is MDHEN and CDR2 is SYDVKM in the germline V gene. The V segment lost 6 bases and the J segment 1 base; nucleotides outside the gene matches: 12. The CDR3 region is CASRVSSGKVSYNEQFF. CDR3 DNA: TGTGCCAGCAGGGTATCGAGCGGGAAGGTATCCTACAATGAGCAGTTCTTC.

This clonotype was found a few times. The library was designed around alpha chains, so this beta chain is a stray read whose abundance carries little weight. The rearrangement links TRBV4-1 to TRBJ1-6, with 7 bases matching TRBD1. With 4 bases clipped from V and 7 bases from J, the junction kept 7 bases outside the gene matches. The CDR3 covers 15 residues. Looked up from germline, CDR1 is MGHRA and CDR2 is YSYEKL. The CDR3 loop is CASSLGGGGNSPLHF. The CDR3 DNA reads TGCGCCAGCAGCCTAGGGGGCGGCGGGAATTCACCCCTCCACTTT.

This clonotype is medium-sized (0.01 to 0.1%). As an off-target read in a library built for alpha chains, this beta chain has a frequency of little significance. The chain uses TRBV25-1 and TRBJ2-7, with D possibly matching TRBD1 (6 bases). Between the trimmed V and J ends, which lost 4 bases and 6 bases, there was a span of 13 bases. The CDR3 loop spans 13 amino acids. The germline V gene encodes CDR1 MGHDK and CDR2 SYGVNS. DNA for the CDR3: TGTGCCAGCAGTGTCTACAGGGATCTCGAGCAGTACTTC. Translation: CASSVYRDLEQYF.

In its sample, this clonotype was seen a few times. This beta chain came through as a stray read in a library set up for alpha chains, and its size says little. The V and J genes are TRBV4-2 and TRBJ2-7; TRBD2 matches at 10 bases. Germline V gene data show CDR1 as LGHNA and CDR2 as YNFKEQ. V lost 5 bases to trimming and J lost 3 bases; unmatched junction nucleotides: 16. The CDR3 totals 18 residues. The CDR3 region has the DNA TGTGCCAGCAGCTGGACCCTAGCGGGAGATAAAATTTTCTACGAGCAGTACTTC. This encodes CASSWTLAGDKIFYEQYF.

Relative to its sample, this clonotype is medium-sized. This beta chain slipped into a library made for alpha chains as a stray read, so its size is not meaningful. This chain uses TRBV12-3 or TRBV12-4 with TRBJ2-1; 8 nucleotides agree with TRBD1. The junction had 7 bases not matched to a gene; V was cut back by 3 bases and J by 15 bases. The CDR3 spans 12 residues. The CDR3 DNA follows: TGTGCCAGCAGTTTGACAGGGGCCTTAGCGTTCTTC. This translates into CASSLTGALAFF.

This clonotype qualifies as medium-sized. As an off-target read in a library built for alpha chains, this beta chain has a frequency of little significance. The J gene is TRBJ2-2, the V gene TRBV7-6; 7 positions match TRBD2. The germline gives CDR1 SGHVS, CDR2 FNYEAQ. There are 18 residues in the CDR3. The trim removed 5 bases at V and 5 bases at J, leaving 17 bases unmatched. CDR3 loop: CASSLYVGGSRETGELFF. For the CDR3, the DNA is TGTGCCAGCAGCCTTTACGTGGGCGGGAGTCGGGAAACCGGGGAGCTGTTTTTT. Complete variable domain (other parts from reference TRBV7-6 and TRBJ2-2): GAGVSQSPRYKVTKRGQDVALRCDPISGHVSLYWYRQALGQGPEFLTYFNYEAQQDKSGLPNDRFSAERPEGSISTLTIQRTEQRDSAMYRCASSLYVGGSRETGELFFGEGSRLTVL.

Turning to this clonotype: The size of this beta chain means little, since it is a stray read in a library made for alpha chains. This chain uses TRBV7-2 with TRBJ2-7, with a possible D match to TRBD1 (5 bases). The germline V gene encodes CDR1 SGHTA and CDR2 FQGNSA. The V end lost 5 bases, the J end lost 3 bases, and 8 bases lay between the germline ends. The CDR3 totals 12 residues. As DNA, the CDR3 is TGTGCCAGCAGCGGAAGGGGCTACGAGCAGTACTTC. Residues: CASSGRGYEQYF.

This clonotype qualifies as medium-sized (0.01 to 0.1%). This beta chain is a stray read from a library made for alpha chains; its abundance is not meaningful. The chain employs TRBV20-1 and TRBJ2-2; D ambiguous. The CDR3 contains 12 residues. CDR1 is DFQATT and CDR2 is SNEGSKA in the germline V gene (reference sequence). Here the CDR3 DNA reads TGCACTCTGAGGCGTGGTACCGGGGAGCTGTTTTTT. This codes for CTLRRGTGELFF.